This T cell receptor beta chain was retrieved from a study of early T cells in non-severe SARS-CoV-2 infection. At the level of the study: Unpaired chains resulted from sequencing bulk RNA of unsorted whole blood. Study findings and constraints: VDJdb matching, biased toward anti-spike CD8 responses, missed private and CD4 specificities.

At least ten counts were recorded for this clonotype. Its specificity is not known. Per the germline V gene, CDR1 is SGHAT and CDR2 is FQNNGV. Trimming stripped 1 base from V and 3 bases from J, with 4 bases between. This CDR3 is built from 13 residues. Separate cDNA molecules each had unique molecular identifiers attached to them. TCRdb called the 5' RACE reads again in MiXCR, with one record for every CDR3 protein. The sample lists around 40,000 distinct CDR3 sequences, roughly 6.3% occurring once. The sequencing input was whole blood. V usage is TRBV11-2 and J usage is TRBJ1-5; the D is unclear. The TCR originated in an adult who was a healthcare worker with PCR-confirmed SARS-CoV-2 infection or an uninfected control (not recorded which). CDR3 loop: CASSLGDNQPQHF. The CDR3 DNA is TGTGCCAGCAGCTTAGGTGACAATCAGCCCCAGCATTTT. Filled out from reference TRBV11-2 and TRBJ1-5, the complete variable domain reads EAGVAQSPRYKIIEKRQSVAFWCNPISGHATLYWYQQILGQGPKLLIQFQNNGVVDDSQLPKDRFSAERLKGVDSTLKIQPAKLEDSAVYLCASSLGDNQPQHFGDGTRLSIL.